This T cell receptor beta chain appears in the sequencing data of a study of immune characterization of retroperitoneal liposarcoma. The CDR3 loop spans 15 amino acids. Germline assignment: CDR1 MNHEY and CDR2 SMNVEV (reference sequence). V was trimmed by 3 bases and J by 4 bases, leaving 13 bases between them. TCRdb used MiXCR to reprocess the PCR reads, holding one entry per CDR3 protein. The sample records around 2,000 distinct CDR3 sequences, around two fifths being singletons. This clonotype was counted a few times. The sequenced material came from tumor tissue. The chain recombines TRBV27 with TRBJ2-1, with D possibly TRBD2 on 5 matching bases. The sequence came from a male donor with retroperitoneal liposarcoma. Written as DNA, the CDR3 is TGTGCCAGCAGTTTCGTCGGGAAAGGATACAATGAGCAGTTCTTC. Residues: CASSFVGKGYNEQFF.